This T cell receptor (beta chain) was sequenced during a study of blood T cells in healthy people across ages. With 8 bases removed from V and 0 bases from J, the gap between germline ends came to 11 bases. CDR3 length: 14 amino acids. Germline V gene sequence: CDR1 SEHNR, CDR2 FQNEAQ (reference sequence). It was with a sample-barcoded 5' primer and a J-beta primer mix that a second PCR of roughly 6 to 12 cycles was run. A single record per CDR3 protein comes from TCRdb applying MiXCR to the 5' RACE reads. The sample holds roughly 800,000 distinct CDR3 sequences, around a quarter seen once. This clonotype appeared many times. This same sample was also part of a study on T cells of mothers and their children.

V and J are TRBV7-9 and TRBJ2-4; unclear D gene. Sample: blood. The origin of this receptor is a boy aged 5-17 years in good health. CDR3 amino acids: CASEDTLAKNIQYF. CDR3 coding DNA: TGTGCCAGCGAAGACACCCTAGCCAAAAACATTCAGTACTTC. The full variable domain, rest sourced from reference TRBV7-9 and TRBJ2-4, is DTGVSQNPRHKITKRGQNVTFRCDPISEHNRLYWYRQTLGQGPEFLTYFQNEAQLEKSRLLSDRFSAERPKGSFSTLEIQRTEQGDSAMYLCASEDTLAKNIQYFGAGTRLSVL.